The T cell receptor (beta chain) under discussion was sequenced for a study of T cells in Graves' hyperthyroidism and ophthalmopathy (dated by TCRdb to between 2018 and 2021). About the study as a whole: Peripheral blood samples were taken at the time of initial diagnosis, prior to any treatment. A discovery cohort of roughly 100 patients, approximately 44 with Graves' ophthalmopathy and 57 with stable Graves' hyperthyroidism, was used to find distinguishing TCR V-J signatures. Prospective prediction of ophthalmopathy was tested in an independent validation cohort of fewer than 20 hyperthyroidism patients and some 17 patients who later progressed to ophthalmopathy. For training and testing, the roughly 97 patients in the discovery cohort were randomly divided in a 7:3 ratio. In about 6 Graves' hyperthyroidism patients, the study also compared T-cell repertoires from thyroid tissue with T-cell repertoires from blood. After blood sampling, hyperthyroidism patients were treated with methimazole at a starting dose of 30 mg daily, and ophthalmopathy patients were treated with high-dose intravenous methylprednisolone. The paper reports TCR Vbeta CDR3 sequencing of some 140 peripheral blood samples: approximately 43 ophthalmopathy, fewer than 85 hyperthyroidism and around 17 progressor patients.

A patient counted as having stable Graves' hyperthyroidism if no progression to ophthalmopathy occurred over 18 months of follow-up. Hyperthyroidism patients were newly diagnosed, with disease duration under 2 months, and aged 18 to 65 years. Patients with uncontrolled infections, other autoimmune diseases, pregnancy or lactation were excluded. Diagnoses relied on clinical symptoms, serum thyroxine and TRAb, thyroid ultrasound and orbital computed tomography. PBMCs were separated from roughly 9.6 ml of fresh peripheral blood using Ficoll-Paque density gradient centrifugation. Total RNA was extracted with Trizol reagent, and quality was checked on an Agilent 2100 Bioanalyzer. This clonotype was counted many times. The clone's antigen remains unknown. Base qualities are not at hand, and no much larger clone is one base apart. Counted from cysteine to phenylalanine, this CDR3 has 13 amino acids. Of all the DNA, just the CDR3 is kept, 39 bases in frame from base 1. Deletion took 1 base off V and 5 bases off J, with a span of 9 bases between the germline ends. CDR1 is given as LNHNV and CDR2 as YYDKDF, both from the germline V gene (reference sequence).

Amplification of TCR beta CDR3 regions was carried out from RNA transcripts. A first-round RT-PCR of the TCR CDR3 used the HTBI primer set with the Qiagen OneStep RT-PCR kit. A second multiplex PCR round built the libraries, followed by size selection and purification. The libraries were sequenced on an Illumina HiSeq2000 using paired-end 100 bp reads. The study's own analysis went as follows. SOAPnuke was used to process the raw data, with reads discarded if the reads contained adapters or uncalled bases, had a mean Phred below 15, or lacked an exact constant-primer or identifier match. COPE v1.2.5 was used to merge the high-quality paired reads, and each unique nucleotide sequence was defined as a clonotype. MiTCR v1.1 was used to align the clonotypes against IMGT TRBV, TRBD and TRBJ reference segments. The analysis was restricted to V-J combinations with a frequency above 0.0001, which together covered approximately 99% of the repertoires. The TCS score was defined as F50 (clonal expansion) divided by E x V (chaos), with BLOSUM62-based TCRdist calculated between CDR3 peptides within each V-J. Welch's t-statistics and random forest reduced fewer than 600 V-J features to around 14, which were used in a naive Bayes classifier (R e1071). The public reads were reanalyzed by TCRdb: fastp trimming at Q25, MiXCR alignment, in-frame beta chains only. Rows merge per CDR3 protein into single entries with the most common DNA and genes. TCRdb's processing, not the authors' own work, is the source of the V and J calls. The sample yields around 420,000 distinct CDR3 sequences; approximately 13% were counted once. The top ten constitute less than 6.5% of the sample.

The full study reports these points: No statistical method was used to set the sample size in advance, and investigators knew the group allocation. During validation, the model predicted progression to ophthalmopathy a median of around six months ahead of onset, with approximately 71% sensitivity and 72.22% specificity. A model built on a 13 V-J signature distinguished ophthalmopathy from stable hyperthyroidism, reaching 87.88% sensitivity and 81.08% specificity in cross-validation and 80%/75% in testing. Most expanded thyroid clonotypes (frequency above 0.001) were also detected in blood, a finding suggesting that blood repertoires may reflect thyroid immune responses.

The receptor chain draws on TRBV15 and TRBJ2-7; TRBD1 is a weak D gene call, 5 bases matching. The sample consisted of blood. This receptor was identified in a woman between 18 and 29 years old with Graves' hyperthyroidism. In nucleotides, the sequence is TGTGCCACCAGCAGAGTCAGGGAAAACGAGCAGTACTTC. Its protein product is CATSRVRENEQYF. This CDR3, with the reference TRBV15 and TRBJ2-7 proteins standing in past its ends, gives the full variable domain DAMVIQNPRYQVTQFGKPVTLSCSQTLNHNVMYWYQQKSSQAPKLLFHYYDKDFNNEADTPDNFQSRRPNTSFCFLDIRSPGLGDTAMYLCATSRVRENEQYFGPGTRLTVT.